This is a list of T cell receptor beta chains from one sample in a study of blood T cell repertoires in COVID-19. Assay: immunoSEQ multiplex PCR; the TCRdb copy retains only in-frame clones and omits some. This sample yields about 99,000 clones, of which over 70% are seen a single time; around 14% belongs to the top ten. The sequenced sample consisted of peripheral blood. The receptors originated from a man aged 50-59 years with acute or convalescent COVID-19. Each CDR3 is given with its conserved first and last residue. The D gene is left open where the match is weak. Only part of the rows carry a size: once, few, many, or a class if the clone is expanded.

d_gene	abundance	v_gene	j_gene	CDR3nt	CDR3aa
-	-	TRBV28	TRBJ2-7	TGTGCCAGCAGTTACGGGCAGGGCCATTCCTACGAGCAGTACTTC	CASSYGQGHSYEQYF
-	few	TRBV7-9	TRBJ2-1	TGTGCCAGCAGCCCAGGCTACAATGAGCAGTTCTTC	CASSPGYNEQFF
TRBD1	-	TRBV5-1	TRBJ1-5	TGCGCCAGCAGCTTGGACAGGGGCAGCAATCAGCCCCAGCATTTT	CASSLDRGSNQPQHF
TRBD1	-	TRBV9	TRBJ2-2	TGTGCCAGCAGCGGAGGGGGCGCTTTTTCCGGGGAGCTGTTTTTT	CASSGGGAFSGELFF
TRBD1	-	TRBV4-1	TRBJ2-1	TGCGCCAGCAGCCAAACATTCCGGGACAGGAGTTACAATGAGCAGTTCTTC	CASSQTFRDRSYNEQFF
-	-	TRBV5-6	TRBJ2-3	TGTGCCAGCAGCGGGCAGGGTAGGGGTGCGCAGTATTTT	CASSGQGRGAQYF
TRBD1	-	TRBV9	TRBJ1-1	TGTGCCAGCAGCGAACAGGGGGCATCCACTGAAGCTTTCTTT	CASSEQGASTEAFF
-	-	TRBV25-1	TRBJ2-1	-	CASSSGEQFF
TRBD1	-	TRBV29-1	TRBJ1-2	TGCAGCGTTACCACAGGGGGATATGGCTACACCTTC	CSVTTGGYGYTF
TRBD1	-	TRBV28	TRBJ1-2	TGTGCCAGCTCGGGACAGAGATATGGCTACACCTTC	CASSGQRYGYTF
-	-	TRBV27	TRBJ2-3	TGTGCCAGCAGTTTGGAGTCCTACACAGATACGCAGTATTTT	CASSLESYTDTQYF
TRBD2	-	TRBV24-1	TRBJ2-3	TGTGCCACCAGTCCGGGAGGCGTCACAGATACGCAGTATTTT	CATSPGGVTDTQYF
-	-	TRBV28	TRBJ2-3	TGTGCCAGCAGTTTAGAGGTCATAAGCACAGATACGCAGTATTTT	CASSLEVISTDTQYF
TRBD2	-	TRBV7-8	TRBJ2-1	TGTGCCAGCAACCTAGGGGTAGCGGGAGCCATACGCTCCTACAATGAGCAGTTCTTC	CASNLGVAGAIRSYNEQFF
-	once	TRBV2	TRBJ2-7	TGTGCCAGCAGTGTTCTATACGAGCAGTACTTC	CASSVLYEQYF
TRBD1	-	TRBV10-2	TRBJ1-4	TGCGCCAGCTGGGACAGCTCTAATGAAAAACTGTTTTTT	CASWDSSNEKLFF
TRBD2	-	TRBV11-2	TRBJ2-5	TGTGCCAGCACCCCCCCCGCGGGAGGAGAGACCCAGTACTTC	CASTPPAGGETQYF
TRBD1	-	TRBV18	TRBJ2-7	TGTGCCAGCTCACCTGACAGGGGCAACGAGCAGTACTTC	CASSPDRGNEQYF
-	once	TRBV5-1	TRBJ2-3	TGCGCCAGCAGCTTAGACGGGGTTGGGGCAGATACGCAGTATTTT	CASSLDGVGADTQYF
-	once	TRBV6-5	TRBJ1-2	TGTGCCAGCTGTAGGGAACAGGTGATAAGATATGGCTACACCTTC	CASCREQVIRYGYTF
TRBD1	-	TRBV5-1	TRBJ2-5	TGCGCCAGCAGCTTCGGGACAGGGAAGGAGACCCAGTACTTC	CASSFGTGKETQYF
-	-	TRBV5-6	TRBJ1-5	TGTGCCAGCAGCTTACAGGGAGATTATCAGCCCCAGCATTTT	CASSLQGDYQPQHF
TRBD2	-	TRBV19	TRBJ2-1	TGTGCCAGTAGCACGACTAGCGGCTCCTACAATGAGCAGTTCTTC	CASSTTSGSYNEQFF